This is a list of T cell receptor beta chains from one sample in a study of T cell repertoires in cytomegalovirus infection. Each CDR3 protein gets one entry after TCRdb re-called the reads with MiXCR. The sample carries approximately 910,000 distinct CDR3 sequences, roughly 31% recorded once. No antigens are known for them. The sequencing used cultured CD8+ T cells from PBMCs, collected from culture after CMV antigen stimulation. The receptors stem from a human donor in good health (CMV status not recorded). Some clones in this sample may be carry-over from other donors' samples. Each CDR3 is given with its conserved first and last residue. The D gene is left open where the match is weak. Expanded clones get a size class; other rows say once, few or many, or leave the size out.

>NA|TRBJ1-1|NA|TRBV15
TGTGCCACCAGCAGAGACCTTTCGGCGACTGAAGCTTTCTTT
CATSRDLSATEAFF
>NA|TRBJ2-3|NA|TRBV6-2/TRBV6-3
TGTGCCAGCAGTTACGGAGGGGGATGGACAGATACGCAGTATTTT
CASSYGGGWTDTQYF
>NA|TRBJ2-5|NA|TRBV7-6
TGTGCCAGCAGCTTAGATTCGAACTGGGGCACAGAGACCCAGTACTTC
CASSLDSNWGTETQYF
>few|TRBJ2-1|TRBD1|TRBV7-2
TGTGCCAGCAGCATACAGGGGGCCCCCTACAATGAGCAGTTCTTC
CASSIQGAPYNEQFF
>few|TRBJ2-1|TRBD2|TRBV7-6
TGTGCCAGCAGCTGGACTAGCGGGGATTACAATGAGCAGTTCTTC
CASSWTSGDYNEQFF
>NA|TRBJ1-1|NA|TRBV9
TGTGCCAGCAGCGGGGGTGGGCAGGTCGATAATGAAGCTTTCTTT
CASSGGGQVDNEAFF
>NA|TRBJ1-2|TRBD1|TRBV7-3
TGTGCCAGCAGCACAAGGGGGACAGACGAATTATTTGGCTACACCTTC
CASSTRGTDELFGYTF
>NA|TRBJ2-5|TRBD2|TRBV27
TGTGCCAGCAGTTTATATGGGGGACTAGAACAAGAGACCCAGTACTTC
CASSLYGGLEQETQYF
>few|TRBJ2-3|NA|TRBV2
TGTGCCAGCGACGGGGTGCAGAGCCCTGGCCGTGCCCCGGCAGATACGCAGTATTTT
CASDGVQSPGRAPADTQYF
>NA|TRBJ2-1|NA|TRBV2
TGTGCCAGCATATATGAGGGAGGAAATGAGCAGTTCTTC
CASIYEGGNEQFF
>once|TRBJ2-1|NA|TRBV14
TGTGCCAGCAGCCAGAGTGGGTATGAGCAGTTCTTC
CASSQSGYEQFF
>NA|TRBJ1-1|NA|TRBV28
TGTGCCAGCAGTTTATATGCACTGAACACTGAAGCTTTCTTT
CASSLYALNTEAFF
>NA|TRBJ1-5|NA|TRBV7-8
TGTGCCAGCAGCGGGGACATGGGTAGCAATCAGCCCCAGCATTTT
CASSGDMGSNQPQHF
>NA|TRBJ1-3|TRBD1|TRBV6-5
TGTGCCAGCAGGAACCCAGGGGGCTCGGGAAACACCATATATTTT
CASRNPGGSGNTIYF
>NA|TRBJ1-5|NA|TRBV4-1
TGCGCCAGCAGCCAAGAATCTGGCAGCCTCAATCAGCCCCAGCATTTT
CASSQESGSLNQPQHF
>NA|TRBJ2-3|TRBD2|TRBV20-1
TGCAGTGCTAGAGATCATTGGCTAGCGGGGGGGCCTGGCCCAGATACGCAGTATTTT
CSARDHWLAGGPGPDTQYF
>NA|TRBJ1-4|NA|TRBV28
TGTGCCAGCAGACTACAGGCTACTAATGAAAAACTGTTTTTT
CASRLQATNEKLFF
>NA|TRBJ2-1|TRBD1|TRBV11-2
TGTGCCAGCAGCTTAAGGCCTTTGGGACAGCGCACAGCGTTCAATGAGCAGTTCTTC
CASSLRPLGQRTAFNEQFF
>few|TRBJ2-1|NA|TRBV14
TGTGCCAGCAGCCAAATGGGTTTTGGTGAGCAGTTCTTC
CASSQMGFGEQFF
>few|TRBJ1-4|NA|TRBV12-3/TRBV12-4
TGTGCCAGCAGTTTGGGGGCACGTGAAAAACTGTTTTTT
CASSLGAREKLFF
>many|TRBJ2-1|NA|TRBV12-5
TGTGCTAGTGGTTTGGGACGGTACAATGAGCAGTTCTTC
CASGLGRYNEQFF
>NA|TRBJ2-5|NA|TRBV12-3/TRBV12-4
TGTGCCAGCAGGCTCGGACAAGTCATAGGGGAGACCCAGTACTTC
CASRLGQVIGETQYF
>many|TRBJ1-1|NA|TRBV28
TGTGCCAGCAGACTAGGGATGAACACTGAAGCTTTCTTT
CASRLGMNTEAFF
>NA|TRBJ1-2|TRBD1|TRBV6-5
TGTGCCAGCAGTTCAACAGGGGGCTTGATCTATGGCTACACCTTC
CASSSTGGLIYGYTF
>few|TRBJ1-5|NA|TRBV27
TGTGCCAGCACCCCCGGGGTTGGGGGCGCTCAGCCCCAGCATTTT
CASTPGVGGAQPQHF
>NA|TRBJ2-1|TRBD1|TRBV7-9
TGTGCCAGCAGGTCTCCCGACAGGGAATCCCTCTACAATGAGCAGTTCTTC
CASRSPDRESLYNEQFF
>NA|TRBJ1-1|NA|TRBV6-5
TGTGCCAGCAGTTACTCGCACAGGAATGAAGCTTTCTTT
CASSYSHRNEAFF
>few|TRBJ1-5|NA|TRBV12-3/TRBV12-4
TGTGCCAGCAGCCCCAAGGGGCCGGGCAATCAGCCCCAGCATTTT
CASSPKGPGNQPQHF
>many|TRBJ2-1|TRBD2|TRBV7-2
TGTGCCAGCAGGCGCGGGGGGAATAATGAGCAGTTCTTC
CASRRGGNNEQFF
>NA|TRBJ1-5|NA|TRBV2
TGTGCCAACACCTCGAGCGATGAAGGGAATCAGCCCCAGCATTTT
CANTSSDEGNQPQHF
>NA|TRBJ2-5|NA|TRBV12-5
TGTGCTAGTGGTTCTGGGGAGACTTCCCGAGAGACCCAGTACTTC
CASGSGETSRETQYF
>few|TRBJ2-1|NA|TRBV6-8
TGTGCCAGCAGAACAGACTTTCCCTCCTACAATGAGCAGTTCTTC
CASRTDFPSYNEQFF
>few|TRBJ2-3|NA|TRBV27
TGTGCCAGCAGTAATATCGGGCGGATACAAGATACGCAGTATTTT
CASSNIGRIQDTQYF
>NA|TRBJ2-7|NA|TRBV2
TGTGCCAGCAGTTCCGGAATGTCGGACCCCCTAGAGTACTTC
CASSSGMSDPLEYF
>NA|TRBJ1-1|TRBD1|TRBV9
TGTGCCAGCACCAAGTATGGGACAGGCCTGCAGACTGAAGCTTTCTTT
CASTKYGTGLQTEAFF
>few|TRBJ2-7|NA|TRBV7-9
TGTGCCAGCAGCTTAGCTTCCGGGGATGCCTACGAGCAGTACTTC
CASSLASGDAYEQYF
>few|TRBJ1-5|TRBD1|TRBV19
TGTGCCAGTAAGGACAGGGGGAGCAATCAGCCCCAGCATTTT
CASKDRGSNQPQHF
>many|TRBJ2-1|NA|TRBV7-9
TGTGCCAGCAGCCGCGGGGCAGGGGAATACAATGAGCAGTTCTTC
CASSRGAGEYNEQFF
>NA|TRBJ2-3|NA|TRBV7-4
TGTGCCAGCAGCTTAGGCGGAGCGTTAACAGATACGCAGTATTTT
CASSLGGALTDTQYF
>NA|TRBJ2-7|NA|TRBV14
TGTGCCAGCAGCCAGAAACACGGGACTTCCCCCTACGAGCAGTACTTC
CASSQKHGTSPYEQYF
>few|TRBJ1-2|TRBD1|TRBV12-5
TGTGCTAGTGGTTTGACCCCAAGCGGGACAGGGTTGGGCTATGGCTACACCTTC
CASGLTPSGTGLGYGYTF
>few|TRBJ2-4|NA|TRBV7-8
TGTGCCAGCAGCCTAGGTGGCAAAAACATTCAGTACTTC
CASSLGGKNIQYF
>NA|TRBJ1-1|NA|TRBV5-4
TGTGCCAGCAGCTCCAGGACTTCGGGGGGCACTGAAGCTTTCTTT
CASSSRTSGGTEAFF
>NA|TRBJ2-5|NA|TRBV19
TGTGCCAGTAGTAACGGGGGCCAAGAGACCCAGTACTTC
CASSNGGQETQYF
>many|TRBJ1-2|TRBD1|TRBV7-9
TGTGCCAGCAGCCGGACAGGGTCCAACTATGGCTACACCTTC
CASSRTGSNYGYTF
>NA|TRBJ1-2|TRBD1|TRBV7-9
TGTGCCAGCAGCACCCGCCTTTTAATGGACAGGGGGCAAAGCAACTATGGCTACACCTTC
CASSTRLLMDRGQSNYGYTF
>NA|TRBJ2-1|NA|TRBV2
TGTGCCAGCATGCGAGGGGTATCACTTTCGAATGAGCAGTTCTTC
CASMRGVSLSNEQFF
>NA|TRBJ2-2|NA|TRBV27
TGTGCCGTACTACAGGGATTAGGCGGGGAGCTGTTTTTT
CAVLQGLGGELFF
>NA|TRBJ2-2|TRBD2|TRBV12-5
TGTGCTAGTGGTTTGCCGCCGGGTAGCGGGGGGCCCCGGAACACCGGGGAGCTGTTTTTT
CASGLPPGSGGPRNTGELFF
>NA|TRBJ1-6|NA|TRBV7-9
TGTGCCAGCAGCTTAGTACAGGGCGAATCACCCCTCCACTTT
CASSLVQGESPLHF
>NA|TRBJ1-2|TRBD1|TRBV10-3
TGTGCCATCAGTGAGAACCGGGACAGGGTTTCTAACTATGGCTACACCTTC
CAISENRDRVSNYGYTF
>many|TRBJ2-3|NA|TRBV7-2
TGTGCCAGCAGCTCTATCTCAGATACGCAGTATTTT
CASSSISDTQYF
>few|TRBJ1-4|NA|TRBV6-2/TRBV6-3
TGTGCCAGCAGTTACCCCGGGACGGATGAAAAACTGTTTTTT
CASSYPGTDEKLFF
>NA|TRBJ2-5|NA|TRBV29-1
TGCAGCGTTGAGGACGGAGGGGAGACCCAGTACTTC
CSVEDGGETQYF
>NA|TRBJ2-1|TRBD1|TRBV4-3
TGCGCCAGCAGCCACGGACAGGGACTCAGACACAATGAGCAGTTCTTC
CASSHGQGLRHNEQFF